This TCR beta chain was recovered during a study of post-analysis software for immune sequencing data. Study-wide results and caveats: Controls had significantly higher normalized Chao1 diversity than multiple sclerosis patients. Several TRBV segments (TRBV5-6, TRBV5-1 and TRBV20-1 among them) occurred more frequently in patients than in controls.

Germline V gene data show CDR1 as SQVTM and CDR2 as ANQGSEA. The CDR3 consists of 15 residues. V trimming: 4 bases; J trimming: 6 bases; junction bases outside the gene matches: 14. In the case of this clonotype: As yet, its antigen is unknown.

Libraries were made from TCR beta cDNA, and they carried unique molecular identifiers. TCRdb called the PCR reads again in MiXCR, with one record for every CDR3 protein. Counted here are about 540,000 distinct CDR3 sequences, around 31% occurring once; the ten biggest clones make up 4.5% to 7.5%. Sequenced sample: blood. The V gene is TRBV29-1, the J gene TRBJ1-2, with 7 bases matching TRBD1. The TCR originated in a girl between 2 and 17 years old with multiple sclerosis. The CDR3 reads CSVVPRQGGEHGYTF. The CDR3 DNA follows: TGCAGCGTTGTCCCCAGACAGGGAGGTGAACATGGCTACACCTTC. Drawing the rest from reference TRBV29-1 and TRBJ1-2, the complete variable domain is SAVISQKPSRDICQRGTSLTIQCQVDSQVTMMFWYRQQPGQSLTLIATANQGSEATYESGFVIDKFPISRPNLTFSTLTVSNMSPEDSSIYLCSVVPRQGGEHGYTFGSGTRLTVV.